The T cell receptor (beta chain) described here comes from a study of cytomegalovirus exposure and HLA in healthy donors. PCR employed 60 Vbeta and 13 Jbeta primers. The method was immunoSEQ multiplex PCR; TCRdb's version includes in-frame clones alone and lacks a portion of them. Of some 98,000 clones detected, around four fifths appear once; the ten largest clones hold 1.5% to 2%. J lost 7 bases, V lost 5 bases, and 9 bases had no gene match. CDR1 is GTSNPN, CDR2 SVGIG, per germline (reference sequence). The length of the CDR3 is 15 residues. For this clone: Antigen unknown.

Study results and limitations: Across donors, most TCRs were seen rarely, yet some public ones were widespread. In terms of immune exposure information, only CMV serostatus was available.

This sequence originates from a man aged 35 to 55 in good health and CMV-seronegative. The chain combines TRBV30 with TRBJ2-2; 11 positions agree with TRBD2. Sequencing used PBMCs. The CDR3 coding sequence is TGTGCCTGGGTTATTAGCGGGGGGGCCTTCGGGGAGCTGTTTTTT. It is translated as CAWVISGGAFGELFF.